Below, 13 T cell receptor beta chains from the same sample are listed, as sequenced in a study of blood T cell repertoires in COVID-19. Measured with immunoSEQ multiplex PCR; TCRdb has only the in-frame clones, and not every one. This table has about 200,000 clones, nearly 90% appearing once. The sequenced material came from peripheral blood. The origin of the receptors is a man aged 45-65 years with acute or convalescent COVID-19.

This rearrangement joins TRBV7-2 to TRBJ1-1; D unresolved. CDR3 length equals 14 residues. V shed 3 bases and J shed 1 base, with 9 bases lying between them. The germline CDR1 and CDR2 sequences are SGHTA and FQGNSA. The CDR3 sequence: CASSLGRQNTEAFF. The DNA for the CDR3 is TGTGCCAGCAGCTTGGGCCGACAGAACACTGAAGCTTTCTTT.

The chain is built from TRBV7-2 and TRBJ2-1; the match to TRBD2 covers 7 bases. The CDR3 is 13 amino acids. Germline assignment: CDR1 SGHTA and CDR2 FQGNSA. Germline trimming cut 6 bases from V and 10 bases from J; bases unmatched to any gene: 9. Written as DNA, the CDR3 is TGTGCCAGCAGTTCAAATATGGGGGGGGAGCAGTTCTTC. Protein: CASSSNMGGEQFF.

The chain's CDR3 is CASSPGLAGGSYEQYF. The CDR3 DNA reads as TGTGCCAGCAGTCCGGGACTAGCGGGAGGTTCCTACGAGCAGTACTTC. The chain uses TRBV2 and TRBJ2-7; 15 bases map to TRBD2. The CDR3 runs to 16 residues. The V segment lost 5 bases and the J segment 1 base; nucleotides outside the gene matches: 3. CDR1 SNHLY and CDR2 FYNNEI come from the germline V gene. The full variable domain, completed using reference TRBV2 and TRBJ2-7, is EPEVTQTPSHQVTQMGQEVILRCVPISNHLYFYWYRQILGQKVEFLVSFYNNEISEKSEIFDDQFSVERPDGSNFTLKIRSTKLEDSAMYFCASSPGLAGGSYEQYFGPGTRLTVT.

The rearrangement uses TRBV7-9 and TRBJ2-7; D ambiguous. The CDR3 length is 14 residues. CDR1 is SEHNR and CDR2 is FQNEAQ in the germline V gene (reference sequence). Deletions cut 5 bases from V and 0 bases from J, with 11 bases between. DNA for the CDR3: TGTGCCAGCAGCACCCCGACAAGCTCCTACGAGCAGTACTTC. Protein product: CASSTPTSSYEQYF.

The table lists this clone with a count of one. The chain is built from TRBV20-1 and TRBJ1-4; D not certain. CDR1 and CDR2 from the germline V gene are DFQATT and SNEGSKA (reference sequence). The CDR3 totals 11 residues. The ends were cut back, 0 bases at V and 6 bases at J, with 2 bases in the middle. CDR3 DNA sequence: TGCAGTGCTAGAGACGATGAAAAACTGTTTTTT. Its translation: CSARDDEKLFF.

The V gene is TRBV27, the J gene TRBJ2-7; tentatively, D is TRBD1 (6 bases). Between the trimmed V and J ends, which lost 6 bases and 5 bases, there was a span of 14 bases. The CDR3 contains 13 residues. Per the germline V gene, CDR1 is MNHEY and CDR2 is SMNVEV (reference sequence). The CDR3 nucleotides are TGTGCCAGCAGACCCACAGGGTCCCACGAGCAGTACGTC. It is translated as CASRPTGSHEQYV.

This clone showed up just a few times. This chain connects TRBV7-3 to TRBJ2-5; 11 bases are a match to TRBD1. V lost 5 bases to trimming and J lost 4 bases; unmatched junction nucleotides: 6. The CDR3 is 15 amino acids. Germline V gene sequence: CDR1 SGHTA, CDR2 FQGTGA. The CDR3 bases are TGTGCCAGCAGCCGAGGACAGGGGGCGGGAGAGACCCAGTACTTC. Protein product: CASSRGQGAGETQYF.

This rearrangement joins TRBV4-1 to TRBJ1-6; D is undetermined. The germline gives CDR1 MGHRA, CDR2 YSYEKL. The CDR3 runs to 13 residues. The ends were cut back, 4 bases at V and 9 bases at J, with 10 bases in the middle. As DNA, the CDR3 is TGCGCCAGCAGCCCGACCCGGGGTTCACCCCTCCACTTT. It is translated as CASSPTRGSPLHF.

The chain links TRBV28 to TRBJ1-5; 9 bases are shared with TRBD1. The V segment lost 6 bases and the J segment 8 bases; nucleotides outside the gene matches: 11. The CDR3 is made up of 15 amino acids. Germline V gene lookup returns CDR1 MDHEN and CDR2 SYDVKM. For the CDR3, the DNA is TGTGCCAGCAGCCCGGGACAGGGATCAACTAAGCCCCAGCATTTT. Translating gives CASSPGQGSTKPQHF.

The chain uses TRBV4-3 and TRBJ1-1, with D maybe TRBD1 (6 bases). Trimming removed 0 bases at V and 3 bases at J, with 11 bases between. CDR1 and CDR2 from the germline V gene are LGHNA and YSLEER. The CDR3 covers 15 residues. CDR3 region: CASSQELGAYTEAFF. CDR3 sequence (DNA): TGCGCCAGCAGCCAAGAATTGGGGGCCTACACTGAAGCTTTCTTT.

The chain carries TRBV2 and TRBJ2-3, with 8 bases fitting TRBD2. The V gene end was trimmed by 6 bases and the J gene end by 1 base; junction bases not matched to a gene: 9. This CDR3 is built from 16 residues. The germline V gene has CDR1 SNHLY and CDR2 FYNNEI. The CDR3 protein is CASRGLASLGTDTQYF. The CDR3 nucleotides are TGTGCCAGCAGAGGACTAGCTTCCCTCGGCACAGATACGCAGTATTTT.

The chain recombines TRBV29-1 with TRBJ1-2; 7 bases map to TRBD1. Germline lookup yields CDR1 SQVTM and CDR2 ANQGSEA. The CDR3 spans 12 residues. Trimming at V came to 4 bases and at J to 6 bases, leaving 5 bases not matched to a gene. The CDR3 DNA follows: TGCAGCGTTGGGGACAGTACTGATGGCTACACCTTC. It is translated as CSVGDSTDGYTF.

The chain employs TRBV5-4 and TRBJ2-1, with D tentatively TRBD1 (6 bases). CDR1 and CDR2 (germline): SGHNT, YYREEE (reference sequence). The CDR3 runs 14 residues. The V gene lost 4 bases and the J gene lost 10 bases, with 18 bases spanning the gap. The CDR3 spells CASSHIQGRNEQFF. DNA for the CDR3: TGTGCCAGCAGCCACATACAGGGCCGGAACGAGCAGTTCTTC.